Presented here are 9 T cell receptor beta chains from one specimen sequenced in a study of CD8 T cells in Susac syndrome. With random hexamers, roughly 0.45 to 1 ug RNA was reverse transcribed. TCRdb fed the immunoSEQ multiplex PCR reads into MiXCR, producing one record per CDR3 protein. This sample carries roughly 150,000 distinct CDR3 sequences, approximately 95% of them seen once, and the ten largest clones take 0.16%. Specimen: CD4+ T cells from PBMCs. The origin of the receptors is a human donor with Susac syndrome.

The V gene is TRBV6-6, the J gene TRBJ1-2; 7 nucleotides line up with TRBD1. The CDR3 totals 15 residues. Germline lookup yields CDR1 MNHNY and CDR2 SVGAGI (reference sequence). With V trimmed by 5 bases and J by 3 bases, 9 bases remained unmatched. The CDR3: CASSPRTGTDYGYTF. Written as DNA, the CDR3 is TGTGCCAGCAGTCCTCGAACAGGGACAGACTATGGCTACACCTTC.

This clonotype was picked up one time. J is TRBJ1-6 and V is TRBV7-2; D possibly corresponds to TRBD1 (6 bases). V dropped 1 base and J dropped 11 bases, with 15 bases sitting between them. CDR1 is SGHTA and CDR2 is FQGNSA in the germline V gene. The CDR3 totals 15 residues. CDR3 coding DNA: TGTGCCAGCAGCTTAGAGGTAGGGGGAATCACACCCCTCCACTTT. It specifies CASSLEVGGITPLHF.

This clonotype was seen a single time. The V call is TRBV29-1, the J call TRBJ1-1; D might be TRBD1 (6 bases). CDR1 and CDR2 from the germline V gene are SQVTM and ANQGSEA. Trimming cost V 0 bases and J 4 bases, with 18 bases left between them. The length of the CDR3 is 16 residues. CDR3 nucleotide sequence: TGCAGCGTTGAAGATCCGGGTGATGGGGGGCTCACTGAAGCTTTCTTT. It yields the protein CSVEDPGDGGLTEAFF.

This chain links TRBV15 with TRBJ2-1; 9 nucleotides line up with TRBD1. V lost 3 bases to trimming and J lost 2 bases; unmatched junction nucleotides: 5. Per germline, CDR1 LNHNV and CDR2 YYDKDF (reference sequence). The CDR3 has 16 residues. CDR3 sequence: CATSRSGQGTYNEQFF. The CDR3 region has the DNA TGTGCCACCAGCAGGTCGGGACAGGGAACCTACAATGAGCAGTTCTTC.

The chain recombines TRBV12-5 with TRBJ1-2, with 8 bases fitting TRBD1. This CDR3 comprises 15 residues. V dropped 6 bases and J dropped 8; count of bases not matched to a gene: 14. Germline CDR1 is LGHNT and CDR2 is FRNRAP. CDR3 loop: CASGQPGGSVSGYTF. CDR3 bases: TGTGCTAGTGGGCAACCAGGGGGCAGTGTCAGCGGCTACACCTTC.

This rearrangement joins TRBV7-3 to TRBJ2-1; the D gene is possibly TRBD1 (6 bases). V lost 5 bases to trimming and J lost 7 bases, with 12 bases between them. The CDR3 has 13 amino acids. CDR1 is SGHTA, CDR2 FQGTGA, per germline. As DNA, the CDR3 is TGTGCCAGCAGCCCGTCGCAGGGGAATGAGCAGTTCTTC. Its translation is CASSPSQGNEQFF.

This rearrangement joins TRBV27 to TRBJ2-6, with 12 bases identical to TRBD1. V shed 6 bases, J shed 0 bases, and the junction held 6 bases outside the gene matches. The CDR3 loop spans 18 amino acids. The germline CDR1 and CDR2 sequences are MNHEY and SMNVEV (reference sequence). This CDR3 is CASRSGQGASSGANVLTF. The CDR3 DNA reads as TGTGCCAGCAGGTCGGGACAGGGGGCGTCCTCTGGGGCCAACGTCCTGACTTTC. The variable domain in full, with the rest retrieved from reference TRBV27 and TRBJ2-6, is EAQVTQNPRYLITVTGKKLTVTCSQNMNHEYMSWYRQDPGLGLRQIYYSMNVEVTDKGDVPEGYKVSRKEKRNFPLILESPSPNQTSLYFCASRSGQGASSGANVLTFGAGSRLTVL.

The chain couples TRBV7-9 to TRBJ2-2; a possible D gene is TRBD1 (6 bases). Germline V gene sequence: CDR1 SEHNR, CDR2 FQNEAQ (reference sequence). Trimming removed 7 bases at V and 1 base at J, with 16 bases between. CDR3 length: 16 residues. DNA for the CDR3: TGTGCCAGCAAAGGGGGTGAGACGCGGAACACCGGGGAGCTGTTTTTT. Translating gives CASKGGETRNTGELFF.

This chain connects TRBV29-1 to TRBJ2-1, with TRBD1 matching over 9 bases. This CDR3 has 14 amino acids. Germline lookup yields CDR1 SQVTM and CDR2 ANQGSEA. Trimming removed 4 bases from V and 7 bases from J; junction bases left unmatched: 8. The CDR3 DNA reads TGCAGCGTTGGCGGCGACAGGGGGTGGAATGAGCAGTTCTTC. Its translation is CSVGGDRGWNEQFF.